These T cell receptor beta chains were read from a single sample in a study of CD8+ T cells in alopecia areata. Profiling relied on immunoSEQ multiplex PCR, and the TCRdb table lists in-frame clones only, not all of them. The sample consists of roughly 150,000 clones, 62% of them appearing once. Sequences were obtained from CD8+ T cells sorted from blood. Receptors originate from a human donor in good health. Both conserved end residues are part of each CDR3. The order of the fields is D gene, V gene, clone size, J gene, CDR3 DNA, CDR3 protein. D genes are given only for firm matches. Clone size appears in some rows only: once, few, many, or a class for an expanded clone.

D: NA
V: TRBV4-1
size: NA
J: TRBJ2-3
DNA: TGCGCCAGTTCCAAGGGGGAGACTAGCACAGATACGCAGTATTTT
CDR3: CASSKGETSTDTQYF

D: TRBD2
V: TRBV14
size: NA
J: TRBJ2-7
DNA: TGTGCCAGCAGCCAAGGGGGGACTAGAGGTCGGCAGTACTTC
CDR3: CASSQGGTRGRQYF

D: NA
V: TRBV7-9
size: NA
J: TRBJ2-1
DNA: TGTGCCAGCAGCCCTTCAATCATGACCGGGGCGACCACCTACAATGAGCAGTTCTTC
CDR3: CASSPSIMTGATTYNEQFF

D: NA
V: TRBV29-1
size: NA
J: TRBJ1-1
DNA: TGCAGCGCCCGCTTACCTGTGAACACTGAAGCTTTCTTT
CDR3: CSARLPVNTEAFF

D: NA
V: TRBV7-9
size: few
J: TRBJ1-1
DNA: TGTGCCAGCAGCCCCACCAAGGGGTCGAACACTGAAGCTTTCTTT
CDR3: CASSPTKGSNTEAFF

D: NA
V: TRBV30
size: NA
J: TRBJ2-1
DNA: TGTGCCTGGAGTGTAGCGTACAATGAGCAGTTCTTC
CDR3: CAWSVAYNEQFF

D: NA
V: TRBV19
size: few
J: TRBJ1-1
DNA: TGTGCCAGTAAGATTAACGGGAACACTGAAGCTTTCTTT
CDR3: CASKINGNTEAFF

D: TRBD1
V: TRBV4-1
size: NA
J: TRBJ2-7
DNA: TGCGCCAGCAGCCAAGAACCGGGACAGGGCTACGAGCAGTACTTC
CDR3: CASSQEPGQGYEQYF

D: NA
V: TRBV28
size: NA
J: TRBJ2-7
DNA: TGTGCCAGCAGTCCGACGGACGGAGTCTCCTACGAGCAGTACTTC
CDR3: CASSPTDGVSYEQYF

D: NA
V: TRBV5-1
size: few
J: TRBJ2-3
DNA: TGCGCCAGCAGACGGCCGTACGCAGATACGCAGTATTTT
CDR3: CASRRPYADTQYF

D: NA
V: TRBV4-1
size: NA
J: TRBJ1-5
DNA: TGCGCCAGCAGCCAAGAGGAGGAGAAAGGAAGCGGCGATCAGCCCCAGCATTTT
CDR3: CASSQEEEKGSGDQPQHF

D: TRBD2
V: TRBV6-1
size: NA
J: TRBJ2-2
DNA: TGTGCCAGCAGTGTGCTAGCGGGAGGGCCTGCCGGGGAGCTGTTTTTT
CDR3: CASSVLAGGPAGELFF

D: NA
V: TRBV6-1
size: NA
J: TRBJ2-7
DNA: TGTGCCAGCAGTGAAGCGCTTCCGGACGAGCAGTACTTC
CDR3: CASSEALPDEQYF

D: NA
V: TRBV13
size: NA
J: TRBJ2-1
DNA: TGTGCCAGCAGCCGATACAGAGACAATGAGCAGTTCTTC
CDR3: CASSRYRDNEQFF

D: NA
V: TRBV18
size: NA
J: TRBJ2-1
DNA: TGTGCCAGCTCACCGAGGAGGGCCGACAATGAGCAGTTCTTC
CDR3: CASSPRRADNEQFF

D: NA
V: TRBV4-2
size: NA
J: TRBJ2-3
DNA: TGTGCCAGCAGCCACCTGGGGGGTACGCAGTATTTT
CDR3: CASSHLGGTQYF

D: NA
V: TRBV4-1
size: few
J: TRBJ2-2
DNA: TGCGCCAGCAGCCAGGCTACCACCGGGGAGCTGTTTTTT
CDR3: CASSQATTGELFF

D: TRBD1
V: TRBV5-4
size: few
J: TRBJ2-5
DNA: TGTGCCAGCAGCTTCGGACAGGAGATACAAGAGACCCAGTACTTC
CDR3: CASSFGQEIQETQYF

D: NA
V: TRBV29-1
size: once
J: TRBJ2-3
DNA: TGCAGCGTTGAAGAACAGGCCCATGGGACAGATACGCAGTATTTT
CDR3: CSVEEQAHGTDTQYF

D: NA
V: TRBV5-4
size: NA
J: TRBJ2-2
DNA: TGTGCCAGCAGCTTAGGCCCCGGGGAGCTGTTTTTT
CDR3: CASSLGPGELFF

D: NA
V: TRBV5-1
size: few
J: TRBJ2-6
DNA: TGCGCCAGCAGCTTGGAGGGAAGCTCTGGGGCCAACGTCCTGACTTTC
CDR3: CASSLEGSSGANVLTF

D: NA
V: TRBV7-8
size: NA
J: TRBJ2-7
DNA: TGTGCCAGCAGCTTAGATAGGGGGGCTGTGGAGCAGTACTTC
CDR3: CASSLDRGAVEQYF

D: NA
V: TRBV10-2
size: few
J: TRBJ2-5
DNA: TGCGCCAGCCGGCGGACAGTCAGGGATCAAGAGACCCAGTACTTC
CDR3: CASRRTVRDQETQYF

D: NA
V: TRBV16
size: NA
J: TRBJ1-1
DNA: TGTGCCAGCAGCCAAGGAATCGCGTCGGAAGCTTTCTTT
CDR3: CASSQGIASEAFF

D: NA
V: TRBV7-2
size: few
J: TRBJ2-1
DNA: TGTGCCAGCAGCTTTAATTGGCGGAGCTCCTACAATGAGCAGTTCTTC
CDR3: CASSFNWRSSYNEQFF

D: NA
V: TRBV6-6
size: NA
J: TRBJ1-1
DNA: TGTGCCAGCAGCCCCCAAGGTTCTGGGGTCACTGAAGCTTTCTTT
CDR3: CASSPQGSGVTEAFF

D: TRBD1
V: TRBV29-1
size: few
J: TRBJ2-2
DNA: TGCAGCGCAACGACAGGGGAAGGCACCGGGGAGCTGTTTTTT
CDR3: CSATTGEGTGELFF

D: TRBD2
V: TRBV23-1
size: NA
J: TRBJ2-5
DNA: TGCGCCAGCAGACGGAGGCGGGAGGAGGTGGAGACCCAGTACTTC
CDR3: CASRRRREEVETQYF

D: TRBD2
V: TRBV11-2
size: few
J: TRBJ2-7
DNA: TGTGCCAGCACCACTAGCGGGACTGCCTACGAGCAGTACTTC
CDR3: CASTTSGTAYEQYF

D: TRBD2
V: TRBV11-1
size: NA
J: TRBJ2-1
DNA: TGTGCCAGCAGCTACACTAGCGGGAGGGACGGAGAGCAGTTCTTC
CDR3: CASSYTSGRDGEQFF

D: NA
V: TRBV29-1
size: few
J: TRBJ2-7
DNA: TGCAGCGTTGAGGTGGGCAGCTCCTACGAGCAGTACTTC
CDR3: CSVEVGSSYEQYF